These T cell receptor beta chains were read from a single sample in a study of T and B cells in COVID-19 patients. Using its own MiXCR run on the multiplex PCR reads, TCRdb lists one record per CDR3 protein. Counted here are about 3,200 distinct CDR3 sequences, over 25% occurring once; the ten biggest clones make up roughly three fifths. Sequenced: blood. These receptors all come from a human donor with active COVID-19. The donor label of this sample is uncertain. Each CDR3 is given with its conserved first and last residue. A D gene is named only where the DNA matches it firmly. The size entry is marked missing in some rows and otherwise reads once, few, many or a size class.

d_call | j_call | v_call | clone_size | cdr3_nt | cdr3_aa
TRBD1 | TRBJ1-5 | TRBV19 | medium-sized | TGTGCCAGTAGTATCGGCAGGGGGCTAGACCAGCCCCAGCATTTT | CASSIGRGLDQPQHF
. | TRBJ1-2 | TRBV19 | few | TGTGCCAGTAGTATGCGGACGGCTTCTAACTATGGCTACACCTTC | CASSMRTASNYGYTF
TRBD2 | TRBJ2-2 | TRBV5-1 | medium-sized | TGCGCCAGCAGCTTGCCCGGGGGGTACACCGGGGAGCTGTTTTTT | CASSLPGGYTGELFF
. | TRBJ2-1 | TRBV27 | medium-sized | TGTGCCAGCAGTTCAGGCTACAATGAGCAGTTCTTC | CASSSGYNEQFF
. | TRBJ2-5 | TRBV5-6 | . | TGTGCCAGCAGCTTGCGGACAGGACCGGGGGTCCAAGAGACCCAGTACTTC | CASSLRTGPGVQETQYF
TRBD2 | TRBJ2-5 | TRBV5-6 | . | TGTGCCAGCAGCTTGTTTGCGGGGGGCCCTCAAGAGACCCAGTACTTC | CASSLFAGGPQETQYF
TRBD1 | TRBJ1-6 | TRBV5-1 | . | TGCGCCAGCAGACCCAGGACAGGGGCGATGAATTCACCCCTCCACTTT | CASRPRTGAMNSPLHF
. | TRBJ1-5 | TRBV18 | few | TGTGCCAGCTCACCACAGGGCGTCAATCAGCCCCAGCATTTT | CASSPQGVNQPQHF
TRBD2 | TRBJ2-5 | TRBV4-2 | . | TGTGCCAGCAGCCAAGCTGCGGGGGTTGGGGAGACCCAGTACTTC | CASSQAAGVGETQYF
. | TRBJ2-7 | TRBV12-3/TRBV12-4 | . | TGTGCCAGCAGTTTACCTGGCGGGCTTACCTACGAGCAGTACTTC | CASSLPGGLTYEQYF
TRBD2 | TRBJ2-5 | TRBV6-1 | few | TGTGCCAGCGGGGAGGGGCTAGCGGGTTTACAAGAGACCCAGTACTTC | CASGEGLAGLQETQYF
TRBD1 | TRBJ2-7 | TRBV19 | medium-sized | TGTGCCAGTAGTATTTCTTGGGACAGGGCATACGAGCAGTACTTC | CASSISWDRAYEQYF
TRBD2 | TRBJ2-5 | TRBV20-1 | . | TGCAGTGCTAGTCCTAGACTAGCCGGACAAGAGACCCAGTACTTC | CSASPRLAGQETQYF
TRBD1 | TRBJ1-6 | TRBV6-5 | few | TGTGCCAGCAGTTACGGACAGGAGACGATTTCACCCCTCCACTTT | CASSYGQETISPLHF
TRBD1 | TRBJ2-1 | TRBV12-3/TRBV12-4 | medium-sized | TGTGCCAGCAGTTTGGGACAGGGGGCGCAGAATGAGCAGTTCTTC | CASSLGQGAQNEQFF
. | TRBJ2-3 | TRBV14 | once | TGTGCCAGCAGCCAAGGACGTCACACAGATACGCAGTATTTT | CASSQGRHTDTQYF
TRBD1 | TRBJ2-7 | TRBV5-1 | . | TGCGCCAGCAGCTTGGTTGGGACAGGGAGGAGAGGCGAGCAGTACTTC | CASSLVGTGRRGEQYF
. | TRBJ1-2 | TRBV5-4 | . | TGTGCCAGCAGCCGTACAGGCCGTAACTATGGCTACACCTTC | CASSRTGRNYGYTF
. | TRBJ2-3 | TRBV6-5 | medium-sized | TGTGCCAGCAGTTCCGGCAATCTGGGGCTTAAGGATACGCAGTATTTT | CASSSGNLGLKDTQYF
TRBD1 | TRBJ2-7 | TRBV29-1 | medium-sized | TGCAGCGTTACAACAGGGGGCCGTACCTACGAGCAGTACTTC | CSVTTGGRTYEQYF
TRBD2 | TRBJ2-5 | TRBV19 | medium-sized | TGTGCCAGTAGTGGGCTAGCGGGGGGAGAAGAGACCCAGTACTTC | CASSGLAGGEETQYF
. | TRBJ1-1 | TRBV19 | few | TGTGCCAGTAGTAGAAGGGCATCAGATAGGACTGAAGCTTTCTTT | CASSRRASDRTEAFF
. | TRBJ1-2 | TRBV5-4 | medium-sized | TGTGCCAGCAGCTTGGCAGGCTATGGCTACACCTTC | CASSLAGYGYTF
. | TRBJ1-5 | TRBV19 | few | TGTGCCAGTAGTAGTAAGGGCGGGAGCAATCAGCCCCAGCATTTT | CASSSKGGSNQPQHF
. | TRBJ2-2 | TRBV4-3 | . | TGCGCCAGCCGTCGGCACCAGAACACCGGGGAGCTGTTTTTT | CASRRHQNTGELFF
. | TRBJ1-1 | TRBV18 | . | TGTGCCAGCTCACCAGGGGCAGGGAAGTGGTTAAGCACTGAAGCTTTCTTT | CASSPGAGKWLSTEAFF
TRBD1 | TRBJ1-1 | TRBV29-1 | medium-sized | TGCAGCTTCCAGGGACAGGGGAACACTGAAGCTTTCTTT | CSFQGQGNTEAFF
. | TRBJ1-1 | TRBV10-3 | . | TGTGCCATCAGTGAGCTGCCTTCGAACACTGAAGCTTTCTTT | CAISELPSNTEAFF
. | TRBJ2-7 | TRBV18 | . | TGTGCCAGCTCACCATTCGAAGGGAACTACGAGCAGTACTTC | CASSPFEGNYEQYF
. | TRBJ1-4 | TRBV6-5 | . | TGTGCCAGCAGTTACACGTTACATGAAAAACTGTTTTTT | CASSYTLHEKLFF
. | TRBJ2-7 | TRBV6-5 | few | TGTGCCAGCACCAAATTAGGAGCGGGCGCAGGGACCCACGAGCAGTACTTC | CASTKLGAGAGTHEQYF
. | TRBJ2-3 | TRBV27 | large | TGTGCCAGCAAGCCCCTTACCACAGATACGCAGTATTTT | CASKPLTTDTQYF
. | TRBJ2-7 | TRBV27 | few | TGTGCCAGCAGTACTCAGACGGGATACGAGCAGTACTTC | CASSTQTGYEQYF
. | TRBJ2-5 | TRBV27 | medium-sized | TGTGCCAGCAGTTGGACAGTAGAAGAGACCCAGTACTTC | CASSWTVEETQYF
. | TRBJ1-1 | TRBV19 | . | TGTGCCAGTAGTCTTGCTTTACAGGGACGGGCTGAAGCTTTCTTT | CASSLALQGRAEAFF
. | TRBJ2-7 | TRBV19 | medium-sized | TGTGCCAGTAGTATACAGGGCAACGAGCAGTACTTC | CASSIQGNEQYF
. | TRBJ1-1 | TRBV19 | few | TGTGCCAGTAGTTACGGGGGGCGGACAACTGAAGCTTTCTTT | CASSYGGRTTEAFF
. | TRBJ2-7 | TRBV19 | medium-sized | TGTGCCAGTAGTATAGTTTCAGGGGCGGGCGAGCAGTACTTC | CASSIVSGAGEQYF
. | TRBJ2-1 | TRBV29-1 | . | TGCAGTGCTAGAGGGGGGGACTATACTTACAATGAGCAGTTCTTC | CSARGGDYTYNEQFF
. | TRBJ1-2 | TRBV19 | few | TGTGCCAGTAGTATTATGGGGTCCTCCTATGGCTACACCTTC | CASSIMGSSYGYTF
TRBD1 | TRBJ1-4 | TRBV6-5 | few | TGTGCCAGCGGAGGGGGCGTGGAAAAACTGTTTTTT | CASGGGVEKLFF
TRBD2 | TRBJ2-7 | TRBV6-5 | medium-sized | TGTGCCAGCAGTTACGGAGCGGGGTCATCCTACGAGCAGTACTTC | CASSYGAGSSYEQYF
TRBD1 | TRBJ2-2 | TRBV10-3 | . | TGTGCCATCAGTGAGTTTAAGGGGGCGATGACCGGGGAGCTGTTTTTT | CAISEFKGAMTGELFF
. | TRBJ1-2 | TRBV13 | . | TGTGCCAGCAGCAGCCCCGGGACGGGGTATGGCTACACCTTC | CASSSPGTGYGYTF
TRBD2 | TRBJ2-3 | TRBV27 | medium-sized | TGTGCCAGCAGTTTGCTGCCCGGGACTAGCGGGGTAAGCACAGATACGCAGTATTTT | CASSLLPGTSGVSTDTQYF
. | TRBJ1-1 | TRBV19 | . | TGTGCCAGCAGTTACTCGTTTCCCGGGGAGGGACAGAACACTGAAGCTTTCTTT | CASSYSFPGEGQNTEAFF
. | TRBJ2-2 | TRBV5-4 | medium-sized | TGTGCCAGCAGCTTCGACCGCCGGGCCACCGGGGAGCTGTTTTTT | CASSFDRRATGELFF
TRBD1 | TRBJ2-1 | TRBV27 | few | TGTGCCAGCAGTTTATATACAGGGGCCGAGCAGTTCTTC | CASSLYTGAEQFF
. | TRBJ2-1 | TRBV6-5 | . | TGTGCCAGCAGTGAATTGGGCAGGGCGCCCTACAATGAGCAGTTCTTC | CASSELGRAPYNEQFF
TRBD1 | TRBJ2-7 | TRBV20-1 | medium-sized | TGCAGTGCTAGGGGGGACAGGGACTACGAGCAGTACTTC | CSARGDRDYEQYF
TRBD2 | TRBJ2-1 | TRBV5-4 | medium-sized | TGTGCCAGCAGCTCCCCGGGAGGTGCAGGGATCAATGAGCAGTTCTTC | CASSSPGGAGINEQFF
. | TRBJ2-6 | TRBV7-2 | few | TGTGCCAGCAGCTCTGGACAGCCGTTCTCTGGGGCCAACGTCCTGACTTTC | CASSSGQPFSGANVLTF
. | TRBJ1-5 | TRBV5-6 | . | TGTGCCAGCAGTATCCAGGGCCTCAATCAGCCCCAGCATTTT | CASSIQGLNQPQHF